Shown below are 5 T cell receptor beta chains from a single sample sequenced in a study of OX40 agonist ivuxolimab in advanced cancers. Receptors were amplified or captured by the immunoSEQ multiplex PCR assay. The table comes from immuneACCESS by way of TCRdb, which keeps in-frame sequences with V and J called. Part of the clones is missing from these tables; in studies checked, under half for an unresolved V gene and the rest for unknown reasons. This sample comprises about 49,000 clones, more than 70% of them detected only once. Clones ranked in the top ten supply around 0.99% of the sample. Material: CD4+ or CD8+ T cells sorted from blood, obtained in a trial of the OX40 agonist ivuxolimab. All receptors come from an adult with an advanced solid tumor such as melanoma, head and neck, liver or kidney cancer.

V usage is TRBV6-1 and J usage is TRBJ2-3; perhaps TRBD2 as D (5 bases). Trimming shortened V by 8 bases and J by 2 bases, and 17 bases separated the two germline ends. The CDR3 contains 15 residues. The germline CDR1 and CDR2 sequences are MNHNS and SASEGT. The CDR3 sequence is CASSRGLPSTDTQYF. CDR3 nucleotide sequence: TGTGCCAGCTCTCGGGGTCTTCCTTCCACAGATACGCAGTATTTT.

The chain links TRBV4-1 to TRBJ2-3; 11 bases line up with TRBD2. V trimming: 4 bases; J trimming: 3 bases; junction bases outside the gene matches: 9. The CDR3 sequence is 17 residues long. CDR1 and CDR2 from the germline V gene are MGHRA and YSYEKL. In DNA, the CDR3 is TGCGCCAGCAGCCGCCAGGGTAGCGGGAGGGGGACAGATACGCAGTATTTT. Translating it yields CASSRQGSGRGTDTQYF.

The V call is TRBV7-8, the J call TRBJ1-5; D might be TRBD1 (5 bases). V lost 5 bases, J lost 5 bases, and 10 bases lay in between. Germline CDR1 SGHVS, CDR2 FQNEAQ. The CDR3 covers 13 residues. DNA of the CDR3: TGTGCCAGCAGCCCGCCGGGACATCAGCCCCAGCATTTT. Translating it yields CASSPPGHQPQHF.

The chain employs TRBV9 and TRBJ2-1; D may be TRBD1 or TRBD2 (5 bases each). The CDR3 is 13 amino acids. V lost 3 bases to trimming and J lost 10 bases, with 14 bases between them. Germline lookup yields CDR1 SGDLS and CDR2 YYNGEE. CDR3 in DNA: TGTGCCAGCAGCGAGGGACCGGGTTCGGAGCAGTTCTTC. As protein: CASSEGPGSEQFF.

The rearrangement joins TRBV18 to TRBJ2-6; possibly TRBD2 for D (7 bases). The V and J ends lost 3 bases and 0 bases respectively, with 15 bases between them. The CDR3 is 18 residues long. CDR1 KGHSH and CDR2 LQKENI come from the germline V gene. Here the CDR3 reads CASSPSGGGLSGANVLTF. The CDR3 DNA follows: TGTGCCAGCTCACCGTCGGGGGGCGGGCTCTCTGGGGCCAACGTCCTGACTTTC. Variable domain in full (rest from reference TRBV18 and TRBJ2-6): NAGVMQNPRHLVRRRGQEARLRCSPMKGHSHVYWYRQLPEEGLKFMVYLQKENIIDESGMPKERFSAEFPKEGPSILRIQQVVRGDSAAYFCASSPSGGGLSGANVLTFGAGSRLTVL.